This T cell receptor beta chain was profiled in a study of blood T cell repertoires in COVID-19. Study context: T cells, B-cell-depleted T cells, or PBMCs supplied cDNA or gDNA.

In this sample, this clone turned up a few times. Some clones are missing from TCRdb's copy, which holds only in-frame ones; the method was immunoSEQ multiplex PCR. The table includes tens of thousands of clones, 80% to 90% detected once. CDR3 size: 11 residues. Germline V lookup: CDR1 SGHDT, CDR2 YYEEEE. Trimming removed 4 bases at V and 2 bases at J, with 4 bases between. The sample was peripheral blood. The J gene is TRBJ2-7, the V gene TRBV5-6; D not resolved. The TCR sequence derives from a man aged 60 to 75 with acute or convalescent COVID-19. The CDR3 here is CASSLPYEQYF. The CDR3, as DNA: TGTGCCAGCAGCCTCCCCTACGAGCAGTACTTC. The variable domain in full, with the rest retrieved from reference TRBV5-6 and TRBJ2-7, is DAGVTQSPTHLIKTRGQQVTLRCSPKSGHDTVSWYQQALGQGPQFIFQYYEEEERQRGNFPDRFSGHQFPNYSSELNVNALLLGDSALYLCASSLPYEQYFGPGTRLTVT.